Below, 21 T cell receptor beta chains from the same sample are listed, as sequenced in a study of blood T cell repertoires in COVID-19. TCRdb's table, derived via immunoSEQ multiplex PCR, lists solely in-frame clones and lacks some. The data show about 110,000 clones, over 65% seen once. Sequenced material: peripheral blood. These receptors originate from a woman aged 35 to 49 with acute or convalescent COVID-19.

The chain links TRBV4-1 to TRBJ2-2; 9 bases are shared with TRBD1. V gave up 1 base and J gave up 0 bases; unmatched junction bases: 0. Germline V gene data show CDR1 as MGHRA and CDR2 as YSYEKL. The CDR3 contains 16 residues. CDR3 loop: CASSQGTGANTGELFF. CDR3 nucleotides: TGCGCCAGCAGCCAAGGGACAGGGGCGAACACCGGGGAGCTGTTTTTT.

The rearrangement uses TRBV4-1 and TRBJ2-7; a possible D gene is TRBD1 (6 bases). The V end was cut by 4 bases, the J end by 2 bases, with 12 bases between. Germline CDR1 is MGHRA and CDR2 is YSYEKL. The CDR3 has 14 residues. The CDR3, as DNA: TGCGCCAGCAGCCCGCAACAGGGTCCCTACGAGCAGTACTTC. Translation: CASSPQQGPYEQYF.

This chain uses TRBV5-6 with TRBJ1-1, with TRBD1 matching over 9 bases. The CDR3 consists of 14 residues. With 4 bases clipped from V and 12 bases from J, the junction kept 13 bases outside the gene matches. Germline V CDR1 and CDR2: SGHDT, YYEEEE. The CDR3 protein is CASSLDRGSTKPFF. The CDR3 region has the DNA TGTGCCAGCAGCCTGGACAGGGGTTCAACGAAACCTTTCTTT.

The rearrangement uses TRBV19 and TRBJ1-4; 8 bases map to TRBD1. Germline V gene sequence: CDR1 LNHDA, CDR2 SQIVND (reference sequence). This CDR3 has 14 residues. V was clipped by 11 bases and J by 4 bases; unmatched bases: 9. CDR3 sequence: CASGRGLNNEKLFF. The CDR3 nucleotides are TGTGCCTCCGGCAGGGGGCTAAATAATGAAAAACTGTTTTTT.

The chain is built from TRBV4-1 and TRBJ2-3, with D possibly TRBD2 on 6 matching bases. This CDR3 spans 17 amino acids. V lost 2 bases and J 1 base, leaving 16 bases between the germline ends. Per germline, CDR1 MGHRA and CDR2 YSYEKL. CDR3: CASSQPPGSGGTDTQYF. The CDR3 coding sequence is TGCGCCAGCAGCCAACCCCCTGGTAGCGGAGGCACAGATACGCAGTATTTT.

V usage is TRBV30 and J usage is TRBJ1-1, with 8 bases lining up with TRBD1. CDR3 length equals 12 residues. In germline, CDR1 is GTSNPN, CDR2 SVGIG (reference sequence). V trimming: 7 bases; J trimming: 4 bases; junction bases outside the gene matches: 5. The CDR3 here is CASGQGGTEAFF. CDR3 in DNA: TGTGCCTCCGGACAGGGCGGCACTGAAGCTTTCTTT. Based on the CDR3 plus reference TRBV30 and TRBJ1-1, the full variable domain is SQTIHQWPATLVQPVGSPLSLECTVEGTSNPNLYWYRQAAGRGLQLLFYSVGIGQISSEVPQNLSASRPQDRQFILSSKKLLLSDSGFYLCASGQGGTEAFFGQGTRLTVV.

The gene calls are TRBV9 and TRBJ2-6, with D possibly TRBD1 on 6 matching bases. The CDR3 is 17 residues long. Trimming removed 4 bases at V and 0 bases at J, with 14 bases between. Germline V gene data show CDR1 as SGDLS and CDR2 as YYNGEE. The CDR3 spells CASSPRGDHSGANVLTF. In nucleotides, the CDR3 is TGTGCCAGCAGCCCCAGGGGCGACCACTCTGGGGCCAACGTCCTGACTTTC.

Only a few counts were recorded for this clone. The V gene is TRBV6-5, the J gene TRBJ2-1, with D possibly being TRBD2 (7 bases). CDR3 length: 13 residues. CDR1 and CDR2 from the germline V gene are MNHEY and SVGAGI. The V end was cut by 7 bases, the J end by 12 bases, with 19 bases between. The CDR3 sequence is CASKSGGAIWQFF. CDR3 DNA: TGTGCCAGCAAATCTGGGGGGGCCATCTGGCAGTTCTTC.

The chain links TRBV2 to TRBJ1-6; maybe TRBD1 (6 bases). The CDR3 contains 15 residues. Trimming took 3 bases from V and 9 from J, leaving 15 bases between them. Germline values: CDR1 SNHLY, CDR2 FYNNEI. The CDR3 DNA is TGTGCCAGCAGTGACCCCGGGGGGGCTCGTTCACCCCTCCACTTT. Translated: CASSDPGGARSPLHF. The whole variable domain, remainder taken from reference TRBV2 and TRBJ1-6, is EPEVTQTPSHQVTQMGQEVILRCVPISNHLYFYWYRQILGQKVEFLVSFYNNEISEKSEIFDDQFSVERPDGSNFTLKIRSTKLEDSAMYFCASSDPGGARSPLHFGNGTRLTVT.

This clone was recorded only once. The rearrangement uses TRBV5-3 and TRBJ1-5; possible D gene TRBD1, 5 bases. TRBV5-3 is annotated as an ORF whose role is uncertain. V lost 0 bases to trimming and J lost 2 bases, with 9 bases between them. This CDR3 region has 15 residues. The CDR3 region is CARSLEGAGNQPQHF. The CDR3 coding sequence is TGTGCCAGAAGCTTGGAAGGGGCGGGCAATCAGCCCCAGCATTTT.

This clone was recorded once. V usage is TRBV14 and J usage is TRBJ2-2; D gene ambiguous. Germline V gene lookup returns CDR1 SGHDN and CDR2 FVKESK. The V gene lost 3 bases and the J gene lost 2 bases, with 4 bases spanning the gap. The CDR3 covers 13 residues. CDR3 sequence: CASSHTNTGELFF. CDR3 bases: TGTGCCAGCAGCCATACTAACACCGGGGAGCTGTTTTTT. The full variable domain, rest sourced from reference TRBV14 and TRBJ2-2, is EAGVTQFPSHSVIEKGQTVTLRCDPISGHDNLYWYRRVMGKEIKFLLHFVKESKQDESGMPNNRFLAERTGGTYSTLKVQPAELEDSGVYFCASSHTNTGELFFGEGSRLTVL.

This clone occurred a few times. V and J are TRBV18 and TRBJ1-3, with D possibly matching TRBD1 (6 bases). The germline V gene encodes CDR1 KGHSH and CDR2 LQKENI. This CDR3 spans 16 amino acids. V was pared by 3 bases and J by 4 bases, with 16 bases between. CDR3 bases: TGTGCCAGCTCACCGAATCGACAGGACTCCGGAAACACCATATATTTT. Its protein is CASSPNRQDSGNTIYF.

The J gene is TRBJ2-7, the V gene TRBV29-1, with D unclear. Between the trimmed V and J ends, which lost 7 bases and 3 bases, there was a span of 10 bases. Germline V CDR1 and CDR2: SQVTM, ANQGSEA. The CDR3 consists of 11 residues. In nucleotides, the CDR3 is TGCAGCGCCCTATCTGTCTACGAGCAGTACTTC. This encodes CSALSVYEQYF.

The chain employs TRBV5-1 and TRBJ2-3; 9 nucleotides match TRBD2. J gave up 0 bases and V 0 bases, and 2 bases lay outside the gene matches. Germline CDR1 and CDR2: SGHRS and YFSETQ. CDR3 length: 16 residues. CDR3 sequence (DNA): TGCGCCAGCAGCTTGGTCGCGGGGGGGAGCACAGATACGCAGTATTTT. This codes for CASSLVAGGSTDTQYF.

This clone was counted once. The rearrangement uses TRBV7-9 and TRBJ2-1, with 9 bases matching TRBD2. Germline CDR1 SEHNR, CDR2 FQNEAQ (reference sequence). V shed 1 base, J shed 14 bases, and the junction held 12 bases outside the gene matches. The CDR3 totals 15 residues. For the CDR3, the DNA is TGTGCCAGCAGCTTAGGAGGCGGGGGGGCCCTCAGGGAGTTCTTC. Its protein is CASSLGGGGALREFF. The variable domain in full, completed from reference TRBV7-9 and TRBJ2-1, reads DTGVSQNPRHKITKRGQNVTFRCDPISEHNRLYWYRQTLGQGPEFLTYFQNEAQLEKSRLLSDRFSAERPKGSFSTLEIQRTEQGDSAMYLCASSLGGGGALREFFGPGTRLTVL.

A single count supports this clone. The V call is TRBV6-2 or TRBV6-3, the J call TRBJ2-2, with 16 nucleotides matching TRBD2. Trimming removed 2 bases from V and 7 bases from J; junction bases left unmatched: 10. This CDR3 is 19 amino acids long. Per the germline V gene, CDR1 is MNHEY and CDR2 is SVGEGT. CDR3 protein: CASSYTPGLAGGPNGELFF. CDR3 nucleotide sequence: TGTGCCAGCAGTTACACCCCGGGACTAGCGGGGGGGCCCAACGGGGAGCTGTTTTTT.

CDR3 amino acids: CASDQGQGYTGELFF. CDR3 DNA sequence: TGTGCCTCGGATCAGGGACAGGGGTACACCGGGGAGCTGTTTTTT. This chain joins TRBV30 and TRBJ2-2; 10 positions match TRBD1. Losses at the gene ends were 7 bases for V and 3 bases for J; bases not matched to a gene: 8. The germline CDR1 and CDR2 sequences are GTSNPN and SVGIG (reference sequence). The CDR3 is made up of 15 amino acids.

This chain links TRBV2 with TRBJ2-1; D may be TRBD1 (6 bases). Trimming cost V 5 bases and J 6 bases, with 14 bases left between them. The CDR3 is 14 residues long. Germline CDR1 is SNHLY and CDR2 is FYNNEI. The CDR3 DNA sequence: TGTGCCAGCAGTTTGACAGGATCCGCCAATGAGCAGTTCTTC. This sequence encodes CASSLTGSANEQFF.

The genes are TRBV19 and TRBJ1-5; D is unresolved. Trimming pared 1 base from V and 0 bases from J, leaving 7 bases between. CDR1 and CDR2 from the germline V gene are LNHDA and SQIVND (reference sequence). CDR3 size: 15 residues. The CDR3 nucleotides read TGTGCCAGTAGTATAGGGGCAGATAGCAATCAGCCCCAGCATTTT. Protein product: CASSIGADSNQPQHF. Full variable domain (rest looked up from reference TRBV19 and TRBJ1-5): DGGITQSPKYLFRKEGQNVTLSCEQNLNHDAMYWYRQDPGQGLRLIYYSQIVNDFQKGDIAEGYSVSREKKESFPLTVTSAQKNPTAFYLCASSIGADSNQPQHFGDGTRLSIL.

This chain uses TRBV2 with TRBJ2-1; 9 nucleotides line up with TRBD2. The CDR3 consists of 18 residues. Germline V CDR1 and CDR2: SNHLY, FYNNEI. V shed 4 bases and J 12 bases; nucleotides not matched to a gene: 22. The CDR3 reads CASSVNSGGIFYNERQFF. Written as DNA, the CDR3 is TGTGCCAGCAGTGTTAATAGCGGGGGAATATTTTACAATGAGCGGCAGTTCTTC.

The rearrangement links TRBV7-2 to TRBJ1-4, with TRBD1 identical over 7 bases. The trim removed 5 bases at V and 4 bases at J, leaving 4 bases unmatched. In germline, CDR1 is SGHTA, CDR2 FQGNSA. The CDR3 contains 14 residues. The CDR3 coding sequence is TGTGCCAGCAGCCAGGGGGGAGGTAATGAAAAACTGTTTTTT. Amino acid sequence: CASSQGGGNEKLFF.